These 30 T cell receptor beta chains were all obtained from the same sample, sequenced in a study of blood T cell repertoires in COVID-19. The data were produced by immunoSEQ multiplex PCR, yet TCRdb's version contains in-frame clones alone and is incomplete. The sample records around 34,000 clones, 82% being singletons. The source material was peripheral blood. Receptors originate from a man at least 80 years old with active or convalescent COVID-19.

The genes are TRBV3-1 (or the pseudogene TRBV3-2) and TRBJ2-7, with D tentatively TRBD1 (5 bases). This CDR3 comprises 14 residues. Trimming took off 3 bases at V and 5 bases at J, with 14 bases between the two ends. Germline CDR1 LGHDT, CDR2 YNNKEL (reference sequence). The CDR3 protein is CASSHFARGNEQYF. For the CDR3, the DNA is TGTGCCAGCAGCCACTTCGCTAGGGGAAACGAGCAGTACTTC.

The V call is TRBV11-3, the J call TRBJ2-7; a weak D match, TRBD1 (6 bases). Germline CDR1 and CDR2: SGHNT and YENEEA. This CDR3 spans 13 amino acids. Trimming took 11 bases from V and 7 from J, leaving 21 bases between them. CDR3 DNA sequence: TGTGCCTCCAAAGGGACAACCTCGAGGGAGCAGTACTTC. Translation: CASKGTTSREQYF.

The chain joins TRBV10-3 to TRBJ2-5; tentatively, D is TRBD1 (6 bases). Per the germline V gene, CDR1 is ENHRY and CDR2 is SYGVKD. V shed 3 bases and J shed 4 bases, with 9 bases lying between them. The CDR3 runs 13 residues. CDR3 in amino acids: CAISESRGETQYF. The CDR3 DNA follows: TGTGCCATCAGTGAAAGCAGGGGAGAGACCCAGTACTTC.

This chain links TRBV29-1 with TRBJ2-1, with D uncertain. This CDR3 region has 12 residues. Trimming stripped 4 bases from V and 5 bases from J, with 9 bases between. CDR1 is SQVTM and CDR2 is ANQGSEA in the germline V gene. The CDR3 loop is CSVGSGDNEQFF. DNA of the CDR3: TGCAGCGTTGGAAGTGGAGACAATGAGCAGTTCTTC.

The rearrangement links TRBV10-3 to TRBJ2-3; TRBD2 matches at 12 bases. The germline CDR1 and CDR2 sequences are ENHRY and SYGVKD. The CDR3 length is 18 residues. J lost 0 bases, V lost 3 bases, and 7 bases had no gene match. DNA of the CDR3: TGTGCCATCAGTGAATGGGGAACTAGCGGGAGGAGCACAGATACGCAGTATTTT. Its translation is CAISEWGTSGRSTDTQYF.

This chain joins TRBV5-1 and TRBJ2-7; possible D gene TRBD1, 6 bases. The CDR3 covers 14 residues. Germline V lookup: CDR1 SGHRS, CDR2 YFSETQ. The V gene lost 3 bases and the J gene lost 2 bases, with 12 bases spanning the gap. CDR3 sequence: CASSSAGTTYEQYF. CDR3 nucleotides: TGCGCCAGCAGCTCCGCCGGGACAACCTACGAGCAGTACTTC.

The chain joins TRBV2 to TRBJ1-1, with no clear D. The CDR3 length is 13 residues. Per germline, CDR1 SNHLY and CDR2 FYNNEI. The V and J ends lost 6 bases and 3 bases respectively, with 11 bases between them. The CDR3 is CASRAQSYTEAFF. CDR3 nucleotides: TGTGCCAGCAGGGCCCAGTCTTACACTGAAGCTTTCTTT.

The chain employs TRBV7-8 and TRBJ1-1, with TRBD1 as a possible D gene (6 bases). The CDR3 is 12 residues long. V was shortened by 6 bases and J by 7 bases, with 12 bases between the two germline ends. Germline loops: CDR1 SGHVS, CDR2 FQNEAQ. The CDR3 region has the DNA TGTGCCAGCAGAGGGGGGGGCAGTGAAGCTTTCTTT. This gives the protein CASRGGGSEAFF.

The chain uses TRBV19 and TRBJ1-1; 10 nucleotides match TRBD1. The CDR3 is 14 residues long. The junction had 11 bases not matched to a gene; V was cut back by 9 bases and J by 7 bases. In germline, CDR1 is LNHDA, CDR2 SQIVND (reference sequence). CDR3 loop: CASGTGAVSGEAFF. CDR3 coding DNA: TGTGCCAGCGGGACAGGGGCGGTTAGTGGTGAAGCTTTCTTT.

This chain uses TRBV7-2 with TRBJ2-7, with D perhaps matching TRBD2 (7 bases). Germline CDR1 and CDR2: SGHTA and FQGNSA. The CDR3 runs 15 residues. The V and J ends lost 5 bases and 5 bases respectively, with 19 bases between them. CDR3 loop: CASSREGGSWNEQYF. CDR3 sequence (DNA): TGTGCCAGCAGCCGTGAGGGGGGGAGCTGGAACGAGCAGTACTTC.

The chain carries TRBV11-2 and TRBJ2-6; 8 positions match TRBD1. CDR3 length: 17 residues. Looked up from germline, CDR1 is SGHAT and CDR2 is FQNNGV. The trim removed 3 bases at V and 4 bases at J, leaving 8 bases unmatched. Written as DNA, the CDR3 is TGTGCCAGCAGCTTGACAGGGGTAGTTAGAGGGGCCAACGTCCTGACTTTC. Translated, it gives CASSLTGVVRGANVLTF.

The V gene is TRBV28, the J gene TRBJ1-3, with a possible D match to TRBD1 (6 bases). The CDR3 is 17 residues long. Per the germline V gene, CDR1 is MDHEN and CDR2 is SYDVKM. Between the trimmed V and J ends, which lost 4 bases and 7 bases, there was a span of 23 bases. CDR3 sequence reads: CASSSIFTGPQGNTIYF. The CDR3 bases are TGTGCCAGCAGTTCTATTTTTACCGGACCTCAGGGGAACACCATATATTTT.

V gene TRBV11-2 combines with J gene TRBJ2-1; 9 nucleotides line up with TRBD2. The CDR3 length is 22 residues. Unmatched junction bases numbered 35, after V lost 6 bases and J lost 11 bases. Germline loops: CDR1 SGHAT, CDR2 FQNNGV. The DNA for the CDR3 is TGTGCCAGCAGTCACCTAACGCATCTAGCGGGAAGCCGTATTAGGCGAGACCCCAAGCAGTTCTTC. This sequence encodes CASSHLTHLAGSRIRRDPKQFF.

V is TRBV6-2 or TRBV6-3 and J is TRBJ2-3; D is undetermined. The CDR3 contains 12 residues. Deletions cut 5 bases from V and 6 bases from J, with 9 bases between. Germline CDR1 is MNHEY and CDR2 is SVGEGT. The CDR3 DNA sequence: TGTGCCAGCAGTCACGCGAGGGATACGCAGTATTTT. It yields the protein CASSHARDTQYF.

V is TRBV19 and J is TRBJ2-1, with D perhaps TRBD1 (5 bases). V dropped 10 bases and J dropped 0 bases, with 13 bases sitting between them. The germline V gene encodes CDR1 LNHDA and CDR2 SQIVND (reference sequence). CDR3 length: 14 residues. CDR3 residues: CATSSDNSYNEQFF. CDR3 DNA: TGTGCCACCTCTTCGGACAACTCCTACAATGAGCAGTTCTTC.

This clone was seen just once. The CDR3 region has the DNA TGTGCCAGCAGTGGGACAGGCCCCTGGGAGCTGTTTTTT. This sequence encodes CASSGTGPWELFF. This rearrangement joins TRBV28 to TRBJ2-2; 8 nucleotides match TRBD1. CDR3 size: 13 residues. Germline loops: CDR1 MDHEN, CDR2 SYDVKM. V shed 5 bases and J 9 bases; nucleotides not matched to a gene: 5.

The genes are TRBV28 and TRBJ1-6, with TRBD1 matching 12 bases. J was trimmed by 10 bases and V by 5 bases; bases with no gene match: 6. The CDR3 extends over 15 amino acids. Germline V gene lookup returns CDR1 MDHEN and CDR2 SYDVKM. The CDR3 spells CASSPGQGALSPLHF. The CDR3 coding sequence is TGTGCCAGCAGTCCGGGACAGGGGGCCTTGTCACCCCTCCACTTT. Using reference TRBV28 and TRBJ1-6 for the parts outside the CDR3, the full variable domain is DVKVTQSSRYLVKRTGEKVFLECVQDMDHENMFWYRQDPGLGLRLIYFSYDVKMKEKGDIPEGYSVSREKKERFSLILESASTNQTSMYLCASSPGQGALSPLHFGNGTRLTVT.

V and J are TRBV10-3 and TRBJ2-5, with 12 bases matching TRBD1. The ends lost 2 bases at V and 5 bases at J; junction bases unmatched: 6. The germline V gene encodes CDR1 ENHRY and CDR2 SYGVKD. There are 16 residues in the CDR3. As DNA, the CDR3 is TGTGCCATCAGTGAGCCGGGACAGGGGGCTGGGGAGACCCAGTACTTC. Its translation is CAISEPGQGAGETQYF.

The chain uses TRBV10-3 and TRBJ2-6; the D gene is possibly TRBD2 (6 bases). This CDR3 has 17 residues. The V and J ends lost 2 bases and 4 bases respectively, with 15 bases between them. Germline CDR1 reads ENHRY; CDR2 reads SYGVKD. CDR3: CAISEGFSGTGANVLTF. In nucleotides, the CDR3 is TGTGCCATCAGTGAGGGGTTTAGCGGTACCGGGGCCAACGTCCTGACTTTC.

The rearrangement links TRBV4-1 to TRBJ2-3, with a tentative D call TRBD1 (5 bases). V shed 1 base and J shed 0 bases, with 11 bases lying between them. The germline gives CDR1 MGHRA, CDR2 YSYEKL. The CDR3 has 16 amino acids. CDR3 nucleotide sequence: TGCGCCAGCAGCCAAGTGGGGCCGTTGAGCACAGATACGCAGTATTTT. Its protein product is CASSQVGPLSTDTQYF.

The CDR3 protein is CASIGPNREVDGYTF. The CDR3 DNA reads TGTGCCAGCATCGGGCCAAACAGGGAAGTAGATGGCTACACCTTC. The chain carries TRBV6-5 and TRBJ1-2; a weak D match, TRBD1 (6 bases). Germline V gene data show CDR1 as MNHEY and CDR2 as SVGAGI. This CDR3 is 15 amino acids long. Trimming pared 7 bases from V and 6 bases from J, leaving 21 bases between.

This clone was found a few times. This CDR3 is CSVVNTEAFF. DNA of the CDR3: TGCAGCGTCGTGAACACTGAAGCTTTCTTT. The chain carries TRBV29-1 and TRBJ1-1; D remains ambiguous. V dropped 6 bases and J dropped 0 bases, with 2 bases sitting between them. Per germline, CDR1 SQVTM and CDR2 ANQGSEA. The CDR3 runs to 10 residues.

The sample holds one count of this clone. V usage is TRBV27 and J usage is TRBJ2-1; TRBD2 agrees at 12 bases. The CDR3 is made up of 19 amino acids. V lost 2 bases to trimming and J lost 0 bases; unmatched junction nucleotides: 8. Germline values: CDR1 MNHEY, CDR2 SMNVEV (reference sequence). CDR3 nucleotides: TGTGCCAGCAGTTTACAGTTCGGACTAGCGGGAACCTCCTACAATGAGCAGTTCTTC. This sequence encodes CASSLQFGLAGTSYNEQFF.

This sequence joins TRBV19 and TRBJ1-4, with a weak D call TRBD1 (5 bases). Trimming shortened V by 5 bases and J by 7 bases, and 14 bases separated the two germline ends. CDR1 is LNHDA and CDR2 is SQIVND in the germline V gene (reference sequence). The length of the CDR3 is 14 residues. CDR3 residues: CASSWGEGGEKLFF. CDR3 DNA sequence: TGTGCCAGTAGTTGGGGGGAGGGCGGTGAAAAACTGTTTTTT.

The chain couples TRBV27 to TRBJ2-3; the match to TRBD1 covers 7 bases. With 5 bases clipped from V and 8 bases from J, the junction kept 10 bases outside the gene matches. The CDR3 extends over 14 amino acids. CDR1 MNHEY and CDR2 SMNVEV come from the germline V gene (reference sequence). CDR3 sequence: CASSPWDSPSTQYF. The CDR3 region has the DNA TGTGCCAGCAGTCCCTGGGACAGCCCAAGTACGCAGTATTTT.

V gene TRBV7-8 combines with J gene TRBJ2-2; TRBD2 aligns across 8 bases. This CDR3 is 17 amino acids long. The V gene's germline CDR1 is SGHVS and CDR2 FQNEAQ. J gave up 1 base and V 5 bases, and 9 bases lay outside the gene matches. The CDR3 DNA sequence: TGTGCCAGCAGCCCTCGGGTTAGCGGGATGAACACCGGGGAGCTGTTTTTT. This sequence encodes CASSPRVSGMNTGELFF.

The gene calls are TRBV9 and TRBJ1-6, with a weak D call TRBD1 (5 bases). CDR3 length: 14 residues. V shed 2 bases and J shed 10 bases, with 13 bases lying between them. CDR1 is SGDLS, CDR2 YYNGEE, per germline. The CDR3 is CASSVGPRESPLHF. The CDR3 bases are TGTGCCAGCAGCGTGGGGCCTCGGGAGTCACCCCTCCACTTT.

The gene calls are TRBV7-9 and TRBJ1-6, with no clear D. CDR3 size: 12 residues. Trimming removed 6 bases from V and 6 bases from J, with 6 bases in between. Per germline, CDR1 SEHNR and CDR2 FQNEAQ (reference sequence). CDR3 protein: CASREGNSPLHF. In nucleotides, the CDR3 is TGTGCCAGCAGGGAGGGTAATTCACCCCTCCACTTT.

This clone was picked up one time. The V call is TRBV7-9, the J call TRBJ2-1; D is uncertain. The CDR3 spans 14 residues. Germline V lookup: CDR1 SEHNR, CDR2 FQNEAQ (reference sequence). Trimming took 1 base from V and 8 from J, leaving 12 bases between them. The DNA for the CDR3 is TGTGCCAGCAGCTTAGAGCTAAAAGGAGATGAGCAGTTCTTC. Translated: CASSLELKGDEQFF.

J is TRBJ2-5 and V is TRBV6-5, with 8 bases fitting TRBD1. Germline CDR1 and CDR2: MNHEY and SVGAGI. The length of the CDR3 is 15 residues. The junction had 11 bases not matched to a gene; V was cut back by 7 bases and J by 4 bases. CDR3 bases: TGTGCCAGCACCCCTATGCCAGGGGGCGCAGAGACCCAGTACTTC. It specifies CASTPMPGGAETQYF.